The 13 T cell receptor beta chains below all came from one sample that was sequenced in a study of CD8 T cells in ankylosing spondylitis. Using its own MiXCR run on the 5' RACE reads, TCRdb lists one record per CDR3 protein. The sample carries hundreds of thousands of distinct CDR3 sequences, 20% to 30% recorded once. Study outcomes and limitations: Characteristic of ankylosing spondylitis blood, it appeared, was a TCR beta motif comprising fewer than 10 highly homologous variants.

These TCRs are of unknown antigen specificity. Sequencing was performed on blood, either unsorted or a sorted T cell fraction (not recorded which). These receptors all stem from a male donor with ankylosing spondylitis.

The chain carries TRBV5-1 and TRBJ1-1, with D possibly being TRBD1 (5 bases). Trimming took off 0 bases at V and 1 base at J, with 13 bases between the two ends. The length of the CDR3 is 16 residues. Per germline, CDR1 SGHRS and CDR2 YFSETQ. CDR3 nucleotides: TGCGCCAGCAGCTTGGCCCGGGGACGGACGAACACTGAAGCTTTCTTT. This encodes CASSLARGRTNTEAFF.

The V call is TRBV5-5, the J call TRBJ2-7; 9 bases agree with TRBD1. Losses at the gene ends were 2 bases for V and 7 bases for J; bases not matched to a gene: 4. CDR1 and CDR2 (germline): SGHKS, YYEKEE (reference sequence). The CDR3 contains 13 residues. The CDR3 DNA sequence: TGTGCCAGCAGCTTACCGACAGGGGGAGAGCAGTACTTC. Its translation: CASSLPTGGEQYF.

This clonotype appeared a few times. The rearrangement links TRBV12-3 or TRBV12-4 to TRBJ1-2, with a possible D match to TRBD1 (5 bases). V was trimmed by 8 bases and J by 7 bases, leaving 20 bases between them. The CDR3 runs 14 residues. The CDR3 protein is CASGPEAGESGYTF. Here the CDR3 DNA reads TGTGCCAGCGGACCGGAAGCGGGGGAAAGTGGCTACACCTTC.

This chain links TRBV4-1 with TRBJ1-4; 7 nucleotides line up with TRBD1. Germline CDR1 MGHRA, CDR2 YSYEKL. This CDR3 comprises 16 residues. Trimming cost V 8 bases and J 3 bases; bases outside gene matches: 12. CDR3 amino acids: CASRTDRERSNEKLFF. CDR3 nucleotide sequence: TGCGCCAGCCGGACCGACAGGGAGCGATCTAATGAAAAACTGTTTTTT.

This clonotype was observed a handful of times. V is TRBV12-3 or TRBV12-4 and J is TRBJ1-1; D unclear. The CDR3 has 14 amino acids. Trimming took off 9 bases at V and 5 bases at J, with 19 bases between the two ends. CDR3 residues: CASRTGSRWTEAFF. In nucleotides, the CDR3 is TGTGCCAGTCGGACCGGGTCCAGGTGGACTGAAGCTTTCTTT.

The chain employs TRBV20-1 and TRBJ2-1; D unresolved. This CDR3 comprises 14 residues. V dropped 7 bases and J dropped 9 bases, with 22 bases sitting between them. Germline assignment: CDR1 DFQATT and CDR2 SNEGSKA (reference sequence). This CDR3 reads CSVSRSVGLIEQFF. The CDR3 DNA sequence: TGCAGTGTTAGCAGAAGTGTCGGCTTGATTGAGCAGTTCTTC.

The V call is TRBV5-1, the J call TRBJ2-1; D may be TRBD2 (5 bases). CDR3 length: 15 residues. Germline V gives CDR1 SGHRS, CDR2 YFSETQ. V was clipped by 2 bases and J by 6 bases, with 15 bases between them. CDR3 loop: CASSLSGIFSNEQFF. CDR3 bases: TGCGCCAGCAGCTTATCCGGGATATTTAGCAATGAGCAGTTCTTC.

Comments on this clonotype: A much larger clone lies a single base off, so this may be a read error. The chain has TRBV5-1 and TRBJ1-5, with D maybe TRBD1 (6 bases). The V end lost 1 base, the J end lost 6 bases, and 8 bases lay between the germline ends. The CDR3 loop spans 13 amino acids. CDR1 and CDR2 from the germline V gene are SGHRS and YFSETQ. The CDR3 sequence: CASSLTGAQPQHF. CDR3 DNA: TGCGCCAGCAGCTTGACGGGGGCTCAGCCCCAGCATTTT.

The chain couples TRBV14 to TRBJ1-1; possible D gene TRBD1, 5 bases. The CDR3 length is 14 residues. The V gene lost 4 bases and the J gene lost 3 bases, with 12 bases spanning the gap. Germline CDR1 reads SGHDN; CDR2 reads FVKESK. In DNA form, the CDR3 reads TGTGCCAGCAGCCGGGGAGGGGCGGACACTGAAGCTTTCTTT. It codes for CASSRGGADTEAFF.

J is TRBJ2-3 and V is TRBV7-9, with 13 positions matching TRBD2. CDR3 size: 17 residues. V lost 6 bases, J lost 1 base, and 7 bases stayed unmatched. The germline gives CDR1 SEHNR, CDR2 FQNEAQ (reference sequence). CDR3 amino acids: CASRPRTSGSGTDTQYF. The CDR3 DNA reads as TGTGCCAGCAGACCGAGGACTAGCGGGAGTGGCACAGATACGCAGTATTTT.

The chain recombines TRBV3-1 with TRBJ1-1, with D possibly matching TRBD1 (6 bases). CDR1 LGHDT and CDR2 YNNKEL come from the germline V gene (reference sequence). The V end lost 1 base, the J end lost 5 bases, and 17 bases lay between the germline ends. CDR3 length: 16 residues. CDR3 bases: TGTGCCAGCAGCCAAGCGGCAGGGGCTCCCTCGACTGAAGCTTTCTTT. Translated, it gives CASSQAAGAPSTEAFF.

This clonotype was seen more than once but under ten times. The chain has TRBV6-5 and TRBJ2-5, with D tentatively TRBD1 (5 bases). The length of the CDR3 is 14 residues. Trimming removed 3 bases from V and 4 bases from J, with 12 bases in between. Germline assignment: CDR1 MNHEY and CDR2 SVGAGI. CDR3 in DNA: TGTGCCAGCAGTTATTCAGGGTCCCGAGAGACCCAGTACTTC. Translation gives CASSYSGSRETQYF.

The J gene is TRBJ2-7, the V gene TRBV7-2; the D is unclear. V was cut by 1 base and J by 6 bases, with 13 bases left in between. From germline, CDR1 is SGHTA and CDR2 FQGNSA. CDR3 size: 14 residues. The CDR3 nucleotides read TGTGCCAGCAGCTTAGGCTCCCCGCTTCGCGAGCAGTACTTC. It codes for CASSLGSPLREQYF.